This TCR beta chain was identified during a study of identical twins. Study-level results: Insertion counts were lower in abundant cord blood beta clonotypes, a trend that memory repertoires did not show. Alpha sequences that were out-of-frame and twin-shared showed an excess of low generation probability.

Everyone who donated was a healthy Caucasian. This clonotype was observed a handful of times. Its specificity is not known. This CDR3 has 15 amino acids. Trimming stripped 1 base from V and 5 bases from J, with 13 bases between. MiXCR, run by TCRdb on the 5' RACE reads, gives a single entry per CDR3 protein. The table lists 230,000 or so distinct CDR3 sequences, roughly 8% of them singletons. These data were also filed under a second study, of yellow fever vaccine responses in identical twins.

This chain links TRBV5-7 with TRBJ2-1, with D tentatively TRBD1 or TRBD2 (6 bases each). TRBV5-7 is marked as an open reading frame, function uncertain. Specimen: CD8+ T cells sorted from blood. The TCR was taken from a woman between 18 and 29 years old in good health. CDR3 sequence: CASSLLTGAHNEQFF. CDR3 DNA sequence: TGTGCCAGCAGCTTGTTAACGGGGGCCCACAATGAGCAGTTCTTC.